Detailed here is one T cell receptor (beta chain). The antigen is undetermined. The source of the sample is a study of PD-L1 blockade in urothelial cancer. Study details: Atezolizumab (1,200 mg intravenously every 3 weeks) began at some point between 2014 and 2016 for patients. Researchers found blood samples held a median of approximately 150,000 T cells.

Points from the study as a whole: Durable-benefit patients showed greater tumor-associated blood clone expansion at 3 weeks.

Libraries were prepared by immunoSEQ multiplex PCR; TCRdb keeps only in-frame clonotypes and omits some of them. Of 100,000 to 150,000 clones listed, more than 70% were seen once; the top ten hold around 2.4%. The CDR3 runs 13 residues. V was clipped by 6 bases and J by 4 bases; unmatched bases: 5. Germline V gives CDR1 LNHDA, CDR2 SQIVND (reference sequence). The time point was: peripheral blood 6 weeks after treatment start. The cohort comprised individuals with locally advanced or metastatic urothelial carcinoma. The sample consisted of PBMCs, taken around atezolizumab (anti-PD-L1) treatment. The source of this sequence is a middle-aged man with urothelial cancer. This rearrangement joins TRBV19 to TRBJ1-2, with 7 bases fitting TRBD1. The CDR3 reads CASSGRGTYGYTF. CDR3 nucleotide sequence: TGTGCCAGTAGCGGCAGGGGGACCTATGGCTACACCTTC.